The TCR beta chain under discussion was sequenced for a study of T cells in Graves' hyperthyroidism and ophthalmopathy. Overall study findings and caveats: Progression to ophthalmopathy was predicted a median of about six months early. In simple terms, a model built on 13 V-J features told ophthalmopathy apart from stable hyperthyroidism. Within blood appeared most thyroid clonotypes that had expanded above 0.001.

From around 11 ml of fresh peripheral blood, PBMCs were isolated. This clonotype was picked up a small number of times. The antigen is undetermined. Amplification of TCR beta CDR3 regions was performed using RNA transcripts as template. The TCR CDR3 was amplified in a first-round RT-PCR using the HTBI primer set. TCRdb redid the calling of the multiplex PCR reads with MiXCR, one entry per CDR3 protein. The profile shows over 500,000 distinct CDR3 sequences, 15% to 20% of them singletons. CDR1 and CDR2 from the germline V gene are MGHDK and SYGVNS. J was trimmed by 3 bases and V by 6 bases; bases with no gene match: 13. This CDR3 has 16 residues.

The source material was blood. The rearrangement links TRBV25-1 to TRBJ2-5; 7 bases are shared with TRBD2. This receptor was taken from a woman aged 30 to 39 with Graves' ophthalmopathy. CDR3 sequence: CASSPSGGGREETQYF. Written as DNA, the CDR3 is TGTGCCAGCAGCCCTTCGGGGGGTGGGAGGGAAGAGACCCAGTACTTC. The full variable domain, completed using reference TRBV25-1 and TRBJ2-5, is EADIYQTPRYLVIGTGKKITLECSQTMGHDKMYWYQQDPGMELHLIHYSYGVNSTEKGDLSSESTVSRIRTEHFPLTLESARPSHTSQYLCASSPSGGGREETQYFGPGTRLLVL.